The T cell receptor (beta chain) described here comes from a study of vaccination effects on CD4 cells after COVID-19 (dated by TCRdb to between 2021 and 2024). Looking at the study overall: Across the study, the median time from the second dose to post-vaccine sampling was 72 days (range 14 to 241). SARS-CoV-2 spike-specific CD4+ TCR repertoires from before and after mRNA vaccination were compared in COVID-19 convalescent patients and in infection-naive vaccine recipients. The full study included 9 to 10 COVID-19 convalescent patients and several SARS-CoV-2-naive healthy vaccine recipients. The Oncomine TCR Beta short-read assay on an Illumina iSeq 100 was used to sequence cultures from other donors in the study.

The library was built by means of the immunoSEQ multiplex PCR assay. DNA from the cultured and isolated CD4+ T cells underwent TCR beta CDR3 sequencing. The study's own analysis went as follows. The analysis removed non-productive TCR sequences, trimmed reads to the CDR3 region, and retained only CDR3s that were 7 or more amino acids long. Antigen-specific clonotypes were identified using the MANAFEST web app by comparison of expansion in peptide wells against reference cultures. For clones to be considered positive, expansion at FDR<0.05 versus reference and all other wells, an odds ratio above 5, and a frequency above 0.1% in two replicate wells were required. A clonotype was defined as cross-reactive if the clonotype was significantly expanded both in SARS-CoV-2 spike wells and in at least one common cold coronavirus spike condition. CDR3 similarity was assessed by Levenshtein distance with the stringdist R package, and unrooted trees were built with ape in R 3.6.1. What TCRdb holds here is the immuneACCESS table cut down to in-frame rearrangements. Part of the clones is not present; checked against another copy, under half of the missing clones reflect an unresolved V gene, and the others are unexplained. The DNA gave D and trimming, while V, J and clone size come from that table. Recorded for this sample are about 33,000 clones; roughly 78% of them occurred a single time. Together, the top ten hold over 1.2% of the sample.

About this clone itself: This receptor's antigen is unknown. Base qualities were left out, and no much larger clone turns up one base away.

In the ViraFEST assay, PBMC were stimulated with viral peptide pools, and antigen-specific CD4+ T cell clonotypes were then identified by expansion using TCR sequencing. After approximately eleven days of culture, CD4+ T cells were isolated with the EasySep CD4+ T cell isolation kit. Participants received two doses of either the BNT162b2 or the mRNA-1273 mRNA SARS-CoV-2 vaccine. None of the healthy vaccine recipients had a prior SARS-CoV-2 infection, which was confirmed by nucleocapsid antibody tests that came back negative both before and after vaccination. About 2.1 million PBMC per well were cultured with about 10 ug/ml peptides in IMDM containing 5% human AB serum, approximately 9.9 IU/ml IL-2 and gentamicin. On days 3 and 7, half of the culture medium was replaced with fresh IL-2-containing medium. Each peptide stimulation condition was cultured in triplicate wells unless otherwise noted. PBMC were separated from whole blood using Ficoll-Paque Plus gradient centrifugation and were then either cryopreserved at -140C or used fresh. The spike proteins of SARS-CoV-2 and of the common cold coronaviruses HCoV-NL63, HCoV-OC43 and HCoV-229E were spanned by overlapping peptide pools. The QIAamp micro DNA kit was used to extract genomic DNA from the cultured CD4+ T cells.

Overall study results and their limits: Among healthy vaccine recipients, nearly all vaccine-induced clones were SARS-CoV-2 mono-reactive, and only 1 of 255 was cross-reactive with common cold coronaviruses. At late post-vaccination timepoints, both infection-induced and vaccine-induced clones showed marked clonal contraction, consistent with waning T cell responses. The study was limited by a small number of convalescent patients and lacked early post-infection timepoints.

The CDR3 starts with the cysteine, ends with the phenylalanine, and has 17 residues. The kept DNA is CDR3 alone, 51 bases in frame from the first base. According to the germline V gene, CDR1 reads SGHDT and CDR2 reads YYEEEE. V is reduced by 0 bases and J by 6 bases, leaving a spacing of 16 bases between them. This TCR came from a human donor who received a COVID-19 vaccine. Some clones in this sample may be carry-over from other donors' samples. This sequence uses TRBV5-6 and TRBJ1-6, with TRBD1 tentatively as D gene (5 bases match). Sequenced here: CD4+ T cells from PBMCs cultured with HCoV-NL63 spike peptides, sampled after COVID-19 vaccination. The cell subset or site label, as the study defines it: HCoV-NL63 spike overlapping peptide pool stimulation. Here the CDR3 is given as CASSLDRGWVSNSPLHF. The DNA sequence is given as TGTGCCAGCAGCTTGGATAGGGGCTGGGTGAGTAATTCACCCCTCCACTTT. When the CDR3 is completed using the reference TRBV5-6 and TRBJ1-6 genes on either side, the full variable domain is DAGVTQSPTHLIKTRGQQVTLRCSPKSGHDTVSWYQQALGQGPQFIFQYYEEEERQRGNFPDRFSGHQFPNYSSELNVNALLLGDSALYLCASSLDRGWVSNSPLHFGNGTRLTVT.